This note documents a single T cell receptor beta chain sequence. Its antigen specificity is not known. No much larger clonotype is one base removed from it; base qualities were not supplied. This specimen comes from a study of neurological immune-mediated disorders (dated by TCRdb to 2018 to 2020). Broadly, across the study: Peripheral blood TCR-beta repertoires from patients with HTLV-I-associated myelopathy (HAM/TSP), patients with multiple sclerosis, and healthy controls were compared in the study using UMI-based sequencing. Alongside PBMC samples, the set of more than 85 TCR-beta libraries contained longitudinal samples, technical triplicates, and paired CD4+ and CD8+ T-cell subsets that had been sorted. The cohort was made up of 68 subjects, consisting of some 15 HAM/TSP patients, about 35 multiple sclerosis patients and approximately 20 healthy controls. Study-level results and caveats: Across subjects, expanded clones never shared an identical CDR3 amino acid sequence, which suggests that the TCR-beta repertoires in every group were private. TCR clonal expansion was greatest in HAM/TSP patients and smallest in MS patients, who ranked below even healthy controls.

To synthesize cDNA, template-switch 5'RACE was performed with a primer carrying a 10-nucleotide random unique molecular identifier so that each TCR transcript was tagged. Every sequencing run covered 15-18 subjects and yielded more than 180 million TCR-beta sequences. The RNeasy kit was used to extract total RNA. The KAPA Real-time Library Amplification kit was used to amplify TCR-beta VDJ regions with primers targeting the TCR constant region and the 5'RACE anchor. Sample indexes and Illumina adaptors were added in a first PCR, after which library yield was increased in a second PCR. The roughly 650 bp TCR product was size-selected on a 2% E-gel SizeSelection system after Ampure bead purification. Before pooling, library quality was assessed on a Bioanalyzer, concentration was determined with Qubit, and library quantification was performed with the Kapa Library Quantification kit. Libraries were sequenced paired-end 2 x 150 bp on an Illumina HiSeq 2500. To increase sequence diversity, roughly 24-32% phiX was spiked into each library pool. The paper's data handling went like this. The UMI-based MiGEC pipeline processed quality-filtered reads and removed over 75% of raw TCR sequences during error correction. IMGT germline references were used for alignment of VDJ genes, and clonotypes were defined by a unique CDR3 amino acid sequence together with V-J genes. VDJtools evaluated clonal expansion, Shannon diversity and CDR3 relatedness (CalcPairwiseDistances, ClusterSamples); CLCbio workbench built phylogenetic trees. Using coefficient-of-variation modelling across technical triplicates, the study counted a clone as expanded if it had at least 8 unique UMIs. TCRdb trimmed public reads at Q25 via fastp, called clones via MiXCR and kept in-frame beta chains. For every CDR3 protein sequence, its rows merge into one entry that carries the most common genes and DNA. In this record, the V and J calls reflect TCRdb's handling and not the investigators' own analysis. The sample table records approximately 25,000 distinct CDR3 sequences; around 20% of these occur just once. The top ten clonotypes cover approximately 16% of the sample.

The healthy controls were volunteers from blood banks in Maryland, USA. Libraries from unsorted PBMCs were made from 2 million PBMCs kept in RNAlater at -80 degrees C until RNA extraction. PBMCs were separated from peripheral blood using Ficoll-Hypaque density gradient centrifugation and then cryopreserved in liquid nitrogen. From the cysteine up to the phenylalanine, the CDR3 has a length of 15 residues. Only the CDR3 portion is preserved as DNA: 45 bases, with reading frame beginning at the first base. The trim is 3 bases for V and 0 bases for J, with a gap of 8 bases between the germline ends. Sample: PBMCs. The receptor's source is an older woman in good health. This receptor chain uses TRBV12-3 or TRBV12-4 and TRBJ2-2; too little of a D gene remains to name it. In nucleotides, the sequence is TGTGCCAGCAGTTTTGGGCAGACGAACACCGGGGAGCTGTTTTTT. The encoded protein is CASSFGQTNTGELFF.